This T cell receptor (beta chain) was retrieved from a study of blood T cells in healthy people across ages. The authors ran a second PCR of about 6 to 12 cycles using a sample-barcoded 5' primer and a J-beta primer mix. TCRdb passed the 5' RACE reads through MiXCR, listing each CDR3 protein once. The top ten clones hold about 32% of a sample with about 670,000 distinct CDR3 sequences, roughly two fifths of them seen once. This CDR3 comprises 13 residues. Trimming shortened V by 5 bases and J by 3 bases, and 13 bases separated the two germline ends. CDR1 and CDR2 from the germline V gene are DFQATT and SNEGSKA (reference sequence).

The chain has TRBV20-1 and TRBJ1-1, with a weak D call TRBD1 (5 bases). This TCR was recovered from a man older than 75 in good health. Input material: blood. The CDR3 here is CSAGLLGDTEAFF. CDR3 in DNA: TGCAGTGCTGGCTTACTGGGGGACACTGAAGCTTTCTTT.